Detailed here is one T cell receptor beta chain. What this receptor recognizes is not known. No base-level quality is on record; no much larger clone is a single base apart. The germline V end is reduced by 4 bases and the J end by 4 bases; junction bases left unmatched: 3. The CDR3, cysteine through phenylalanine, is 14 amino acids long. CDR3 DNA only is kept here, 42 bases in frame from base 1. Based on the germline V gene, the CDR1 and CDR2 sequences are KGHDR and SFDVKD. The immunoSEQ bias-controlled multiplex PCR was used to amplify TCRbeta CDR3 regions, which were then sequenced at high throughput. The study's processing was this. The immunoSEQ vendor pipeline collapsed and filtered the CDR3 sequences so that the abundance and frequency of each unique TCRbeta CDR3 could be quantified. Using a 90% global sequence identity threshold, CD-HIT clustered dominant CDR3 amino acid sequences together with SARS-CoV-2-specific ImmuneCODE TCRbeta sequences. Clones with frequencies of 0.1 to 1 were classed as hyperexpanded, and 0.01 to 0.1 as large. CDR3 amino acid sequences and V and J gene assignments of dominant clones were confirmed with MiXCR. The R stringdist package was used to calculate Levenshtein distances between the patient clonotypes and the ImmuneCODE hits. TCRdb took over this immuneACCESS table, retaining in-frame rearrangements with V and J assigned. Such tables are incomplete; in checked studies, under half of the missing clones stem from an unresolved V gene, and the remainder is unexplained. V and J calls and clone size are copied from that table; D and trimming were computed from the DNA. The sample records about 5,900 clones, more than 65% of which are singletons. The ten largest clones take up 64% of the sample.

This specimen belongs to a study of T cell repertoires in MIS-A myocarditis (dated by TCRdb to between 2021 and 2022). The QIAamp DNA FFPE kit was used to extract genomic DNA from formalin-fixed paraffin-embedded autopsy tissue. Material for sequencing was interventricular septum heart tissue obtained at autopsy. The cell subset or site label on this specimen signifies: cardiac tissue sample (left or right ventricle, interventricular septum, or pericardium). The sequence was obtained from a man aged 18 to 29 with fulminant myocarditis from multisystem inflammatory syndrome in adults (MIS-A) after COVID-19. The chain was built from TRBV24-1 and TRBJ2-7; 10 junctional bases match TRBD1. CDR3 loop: CATSDQGQGYEQYF. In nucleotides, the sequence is TGTGCCACCAGTGACCAGGGACAGGGGTACGAGCAGTACTTC.